The 29 T cell receptor beta chains below come from one sample, sequenced in a study of blood T cell repertoires in COVID-19. Method: immunoSEQ multiplex PCR; TCRdb's copy keeps in-frame clones and lacks some. The data show a few hundred thousand clones, around 87% seen once. Input material: PBMCs or T cells enriched from blood (not recorded which). The receptors shown here come from a woman under 30 with acute COVID-19.

The genes are TRBV27 and TRBJ2-2; 8 bases match TRBD1. Germline CDR1 is MNHEY and CDR2 is SMNVEV (reference sequence). J lost 4 bases, V lost 2 bases, and 3 bases had no gene match. The CDR3 covers 15 residues. CDR3 sequence reads: CASSLTGTGTGELFF. CDR3 bases: TGTGCCAGCAGTTTAACCGGGACAGGCACCGGGGAGCTGTTTTTT.

This chain links TRBV10-3 with TRBJ1-2, with a tentative D call TRBD1 (5 bases). From germline, CDR1 is ENHRY and CDR2 SYGVKD. This CDR3 has 14 residues. Trimming took 2 bases from V and 2 from J, leaving 9 bases between them. CDR3 residues: CAISEQTVNYGYTF. The DNA of the CDR3 is TGTGCCATCAGTGAGCAGACAGTCAACTATGGCTACACCTTC.

The gene calls are TRBV11-3 and TRBJ2-1; 11 bases line up with TRBD2. The CDR3 covers 15 residues. Germline V gene data show CDR1 as SGHNT and CDR2 as YENEEA. The J segment lost 10 bases and the V segment lost 5 bases, leaving 10 bases of the junction unmatched. The CDR3 spells CASSNRLAGLEEQFF. In DNA, the CDR3 is TGTGCCAGCAGCAACAGACTAGCGGGATTGGAAGAGCAGTTCTTC.

The chain joins TRBV2 to TRBJ1-2; TRBD1 matches at 8 bases. The germline V gene has CDR1 SNHLY and CDR2 FYNNEI. This CDR3 has 15 amino acids. The V segment lost 0 bases and the J segment 4 bases; nucleotides outside the gene matches: 4. The DNA for the CDR3 is TGTGCCAGCAGTGAAGCGGTGGGACAGGTCTATGGCTACACCTTC. It specifies CASSEAVGQVYGYTF.

The chain carries TRBV7-2 and TRBJ1-2; D ambiguous. Germline V gene sequence: CDR1 SGHTA, CDR2 FQGNSA. There are 12 residues in the CDR3. Trimming shortened V by 2 bases and J by 3 bases, and 4 bases separated the two germline ends. CDR3 protein: CASSLSYYGYTF. CDR3 DNA: TGTGCCAGCAGCTTAAGCTACTATGGCTACACCTTC.

J is TRBJ1-1 and V is TRBV7-9, with TRBD1 as a possible D gene (5 bases). Germline V gives CDR1 SEHNR, CDR2 FQNEAQ (reference sequence). The V end lost 8 bases, the J end lost 11 bases, and 12 bases lay between the germline ends. This CDR3 comprises 10 residues. The CDR3: CASEARGAFF. The CDR3 coding sequence is TGTGCCAGCGAGGCTCGGGGGGCTTTCTTT.

With respect to this clone: At the DNA level, this CDR3 is encoded by other sequences in the same sample as well. V gene TRBV19 combines with J gene TRBJ2-3; 9 nucleotides align to TRBD2. Germline CDR1 is LNHDA and CDR2 is SQIVND (reference sequence). This CDR3 is 16 amino acids long. The V segment lost 3 bases and the J segment 0 bases; nucleotides outside the gene matches: 4. CDR3 nucleotide sequence: TGTGCCAGTAGTATCCGCACTAGCGGGAGCACAGATACGCAGTATTTT. It yields the protein CASSIRTSGSTDTQYF.

V and J are TRBV18 and TRBJ1-6; D call uncertain. Germline V gives CDR1 KGHSH, CDR2 LQKENI. Trimming removed 6 bases at V and 8 bases at J, with 11 bases between. This CDR3 spans 13 amino acids. The CDR3 sequence: CASSQWSYSPLHF. CDR3 coding DNA: TGTGCCAGCTCCCAATGGAGTTATTCACCCCTCCACTTT.

The genes are TRBV14 and TRBJ2-2, with a weak D call TRBD1 (6 bases). Germline loops: CDR1 SGHDN, CDR2 FVKESK. V was pared by 2 bases and J by 1 base, with 14 bases between. The length of the CDR3 is 17 residues. The CDR3, as DNA: TGTGCCAGCAGCCAACTCAAAGGACAGCTGAACACCGGGGAGCTGTTTTTT. It encodes CASSQLKGQLNTGELFF.

V usage is TRBV6-5 and J usage is TRBJ2-7, with D maybe TRBD1 (6 bases). Germline V gene lookup returns CDR1 MNHEY and CDR2 SVGAGI. The CDR3 loop spans 14 amino acids. V dropped 6 bases and J dropped 0 bases, with 12 bases sitting between them. CDR3 region: CASRGHRDSYEQYF. The CDR3 region has the DNA TGTGCCAGCAGGGGACACAGGGACTCCTACGAGCAGTACTTC.

The chain links TRBV5-5 to TRBJ2-5; the D gene is possibly TRBD1 (6 bases). CDR1 and CDR2 from the germline V gene are SGHKS and YYEKEE (reference sequence). Trimming took 5 bases from V and 1 from J, leaving 27 bases between them. This CDR3 is built from 19 residues. CDR3 region: CASRFSPPRQAPPQETQYF. In DNA form, the CDR3 reads TGTGCCAGCAGGTTTTCTCCCCCGCGACAGGCGCCGCCCCAAGAGACCCAGTACTTC.

The chain has TRBV12-3 or TRBV12-4 and TRBJ2-7; a possible D gene is TRBD2 (5 bases). V lost 5 bases and J 3 bases, leaving 11 bases between the germline ends. The CDR3 totals 13 residues. The CDR3 here is CASSTGLFYEQYF. For the CDR3, the DNA is TGTGCCAGCAGTACTGGACTGTTCTACGAGCAGTACTTC.

The V and J genes are TRBV11-2 and TRBJ2-7; 8 bases line up with TRBD1. The CDR3 length is 15 residues. Germline V lookup: CDR1 SGHAT, CDR2 FQNNGV. Unmatched junction bases numbered 7, after V lost 5 bases and J lost 1 base. CDR3 sequence reads: CASSQQGDASYEQYF. In DNA, the CDR3 is TGTGCCAGCAGCCAACAGGGGGACGCGTCCTACGAGCAGTACTTC.

This chain uses TRBV7-9 with TRBJ2-1; 10 positions match TRBD1. Germline values: CDR1 SEHNR, CDR2 FQNEAQ (reference sequence). With 2 bases clipped from V and 8 bases from J, the junction kept 3 bases outside the gene matches. CDR3 length: 14 amino acids. Written as DNA, the CDR3 is TGTGCCAGCAGCTTACGGGACAGGGGCCATGAGCAGTTCTTC. Translation gives CASSLRDRGHEQFF.

V and J are TRBV7-9 and TRBJ2-3; possible D gene TRBD1, 5 bases. There are 15 residues in the CDR3. The germline gives CDR1 SEHNR, CDR2 FQNEAQ (reference sequence). V gave up 0 bases and J gave up 5 bases, with 12 bases separating them. The CDR3 sequence: CASSLARVAIDTQYF. The CDR3 coding sequence is TGTGCCAGCAGCTTAGCCAGGGTGGCGATAGATACGCAGTATTTT. Full variable domain (missing parts from reference TRBV7-9 and TRBJ2-3): DTGVSQNPRHKITKRGQNVTFRCDPISEHNRLYWYRQTLGQGPEFLTYFQNEAQLEKSRLLSDRFSAERPKGSFSTLEIQRTEQGDSAMYLCASSLARVAIDTQYFGPGTRLTVL.

The chain links TRBV2 to TRBJ1-2; D not resolved. The V gene lost 3 bases and the J gene lost 0 bases, with 11 bases spanning the gap. CDR1 is SNHLY, CDR2 FYNNEI, per germline. There are 15 residues in the CDR3. CDR3 sequence: CASSDLSLANYGYTF. The CDR3 DNA follows: TGTGCCAGCAGTGATCTGTCATTAGCTAACTATGGCTACACCTTC.

The genes are TRBV3-1 (or the pseudogene TRBV3-2) and TRBJ1-1; D possibly corresponds to TRBD1 (5 bases). The CDR3 has 13 amino acids. V gave up 5 bases and J gave up 1 base, with 8 bases separating them. Germline V gene data show CDR1 as LGHDT and CDR2 as YNNKEL (reference sequence). DNA of the CDR3: TGTGCCAGCAGCAATACAGGGAACACTGAAGCTTTCTTT. It is translated as CASSNTGNTEAFF.

V and J are TRBV3-1 (or the pseudogene TRBV3-2) and TRBJ1-2, with D possibly being TRBD1 (5 bases). V lost 2 bases and J 6 bases, leaving 10 bases between the germline ends. This CDR3 is built from 13 residues. Germline-derived CDR1 and CDR2 are LGHDT and YNNKEL (reference sequence). The CDR3 DNA is TGTGCCAGCAGCCAAACGGTAGGGGATGGCTACACCTTC. Its protein product is CASSQTVGDGYTF.

The chain combines TRBV5-5 with TRBJ2-5; D gene ambiguous. Germline V gene data show CDR1 as SGHKS and CDR2 as YYEKEE (reference sequence). V lost 9 bases, J lost 4 bases, and 10 bases lay in between. CDR3 length equals 11 residues. CDR3 nucleotides: TGTGCCAACCAGCGAGTAGAGACCCAGTACTTC. Its translation: CANQRVETQYF.

The chain employs TRBV19 and TRBJ1-2; 9 bases fit TRBD1. CDR1 is LNHDA and CDR2 is SQIVND in the germline V gene (reference sequence). This CDR3 spans 12 amino acids. With V trimmed by 6 bases and J by 7 bases, 3 bases remained unmatched. The CDR3 spells CASSQTGGGYTF. The DNA of the CDR3 is TGTGCCAGTAGCCAGACAGGGGGTGGCTACACCTTC.

This chain connects TRBV12-3 or TRBV12-4 to TRBJ1-6, with unresolved D. The ends were cut back, 3 bases at V and 10 bases at J, with 7 bases in the middle. This CDR3 has 12 residues. The CDR3: CASSFPGSPLHF. DNA of the CDR3: TGTGCCAGCAGTTTTCCTGGCTCACCCCTCCACTTT.

Worth noting for this clone: Different DNA sequences within this sample yield the same CDR3. The gene calls are TRBV4-1 and TRBJ1-2; 7 bases line up with TRBD1. Unmatched junction bases numbered 6, after V lost 1 base and J lost 4 bases. The CDR3 loop spans 15 amino acids. Germline CDR1 is MGHRA and CDR2 is YSYEKL. The CDR3 sequence: CASSQGPGTAYGYTF. The CDR3 DNA is TGCGCCAGCAGCCAAGGGCCCGGGACAGCCTATGGCTACACCTTC.

The gene calls are TRBV4-2 and TRBJ2-7; 11 bases map to TRBD1. The ends lost 0 bases at V and 3 bases at J; junction bases unmatched: 4. CDR1 is LGHNA, CDR2 YNFKEQ, per germline. The CDR3 sequence is 16 residues long. The CDR3 DNA reads as TGTGCCAGCAGCCAAGATTGGACAGGGGGCGGCTACGAGCAGTACTTC. Protein: CASSQDWTGGGYEQYF.

This chain joins TRBV6-5 and TRBJ1-5; TRBD1 agrees at 10 bases. From germline, CDR1 is MNHEY and CDR2 SVGAGI. The CDR3 consists of 15 residues. The trim removed 6 bases at V and 6 bases at J, leaving 8 bases unmatched. Here the CDR3 reads CASSLRTGGSQPQHF. As DNA, the CDR3 is TGTGCCAGCAGCCTCAGGACAGGGGGGAGTCAGCCCCAGCATTTT.

The rearrangement uses TRBV6-5 and TRBJ2-3; 11 bases map to TRBD1. V was pared by 5 bases and J by 6 bases, with 7 bases of the junction left unmatched. The CDR3 totals 15 residues. Germline-derived CDR1 and CDR2 are MNHEY and SVGAGI. CDR3 DNA: TGTGCCAGCAGTCCCAGCTGGACAGGGGGCGATACGCAGTATTTT. Translation: CASSPSWTGGDTQYF.

The V gene is TRBV11-1, the J gene TRBJ2-4; 7 bases align to TRBD1. Germline assignment: CDR1 SGHAT and CDR2 FQDESV (reference sequence). The CDR3 has 13 residues. V dropped 5 bases and J dropped 8; count of bases not matched to a gene: 6. The CDR3 protein is CASSQDRDDIQYF. The CDR3 nucleotides are TGTGCCAGCAGCCAAGACAGGGACGACATTCAGTACTTC.

The chain combines TRBV14 with TRBJ2-7; 10 nucleotides agree with TRBD2. This CDR3 is built from 15 residues. Germline V gene data show CDR1 as SGHDN and CDR2 as FVKESK. Unmatched junction bases numbered 8, after V lost 6 bases and J lost 3 bases. CDR3 protein: CASSRTSGLLYEQYF. In nucleotides, the CDR3 is TGTGCCAGCAGTAGGACTAGCGGATTGCTCTACGAGCAGTACTTC.

The V and J genes are TRBV10-1 and TRBJ2-3; D remains unclear. The germline gives CDR1 WNHNN, CDR2 SYGVQD (reference sequence). Trimming shortened V by 0 bases and J by 6 bases, and 13 bases separated the two germline ends. The CDR3 is 15 residues long. In nucleotides, the CDR3 is TGCGCCAGCAGTGAGTCGCTTGGAGCGAGGGATACGCAGTATTTT. Protein sequence: CASSESLGARDTQYF.

V usage is TRBV10-3 and J usage is TRBJ2-7, with TRBD2 identical over 7 bases. Germline CDR1 ENHRY, CDR2 SYGVKD. The CDR3 is 12 amino acids. V was clipped by 9 bases and J by 7 bases; unmatched bases: 9. The CDR3, as DNA: TGTGCCATTTCTGGCGGGAGCGAAGAGCAGTACTTC. Translated: CAISGGSEEQYF.